A single sample is the source of the 26 T cell receptor beta chains below, sequenced in a study of blood T cell repertoires in COVID-19. Sequencing used immunoSEQ multiplex PCR; TCRdb keeps in-frame clones, though not all of them. The sample contains about 430,000 clones, roughly 89% of which appear only once. Specimen: peripheral blood. The origin of the receptors is a man younger than 35 with COVID-19, enrolled during active disease.

To note about this clone: Germline is not matched at one junction end, which may reflect a read error. The chain couples TRBV11-3 to TRBJ2-4; tentative D call: TRBD2 (7 bases). The germline V gene has CDR1 SGHNT and CDR2 YENEEA. This CDR3 contains 12 residues. In nucleotides, the CDR3 is TGTGCCAGCAGCTCCCCGGCCGGGGGGACACATTTC. Protein product: CASSSPAGGTHF.

This sequence joins TRBV14 and TRBJ1-1; D is unclear. V was cut by 1 base and J by 6 bases, with 9 bases left in between. CDR1 SGHDN and CDR2 FVKESK come from the germline V gene. The CDR3 runs to 13 residues. The CDR3 DNA follows: TGTGCCAGCAGCCAAGTCCTACCCGCTGAAGCTTTCTTT. Its translation: CASSQVLPAEAFF.

V and J are TRBV7-2 and TRBJ2-7; maybe TRBD2 (5 bases). CDR3 length: 13 residues. CDR1 and CDR2 from the germline V gene are SGHTA and FQGNSA. The V gene lost 3 bases and the J gene lost 3 bases, with 9 bases spanning the gap. CDR3 nucleotides: TGTGCCAGCAGCTTCCAACGGGACTACGAGCAGTACTTC. It codes for CASSFQRDYEQYF. The entire variable domain, with the rest obtained from reference TRBV7-2 and TRBJ2-7, is as follows: GAGVSQSPSNKVTEKGKDVELRCDPISGHTALYWYRQSLGQGLEFLIYFQGNSAPDKSGLPSDRFSAERTGGSVSTLTIQRTQQEDSAVYLCASSFQRDYEQYFGPGTRLTVT.

The chain links TRBV19 to TRBJ2-3, with D tentatively TRBD2 (6 bases). V lost 4 bases and J lost 1, with 12 bases in between. Germline V gene sequence: CDR1 LNHDA, CDR2 SQIVND (reference sequence). The CDR3 is 15 amino acids. In nucleotides, the CDR3 is TGTGCCAGTAGTACCAGACTAGTACGCACAGATACGCAGTATTTT. Translated, it gives CASSTRLVRTDTQYF.

The rearrangement links TRBV5-1 to TRBJ2-5; 9 positions agree with TRBD2. The CDR3 consists of 16 residues. Germline V gives CDR1 SGHRS, CDR2 YFSETQ. V was clipped by 0 bases and J by 5 bases; unmatched bases: 8. The CDR3 bases are TGCGCCAGCAGCTTGGTGGCTAGCGGGGTGTGGGAGACCCAGTACTTC. This encodes CASSLVASGVWETQYF.

This clone is a singleton in its sample. The rearrangement joins TRBV15 to TRBJ1-2; D unresolved. The CDR3 is 13 residues long. Trimming removed 0 bases at V and 6 bases at J, with 8 bases between. Germline CDR1 and CDR2: LNHNV and YYDKDF (reference sequence). CDR3 sequence (DNA): TGTGCCACCAGCAGAGATTCCCCTAATGGCTACACCTTC. It yields the protein CATSRDSPNGYTF.

This clone has a handful of counts. This chain links TRBV6-2 or TRBV6-3 with TRBJ1-5; 7 nucleotides line up with TRBD1. This CDR3 has 16 amino acids. Per germline, CDR1 MNHEY and CDR2 SVGEGT. V lost 4 bases, J lost 2 bases, and 8 bases stayed unmatched. For the CDR3, the DNA is TGTGCCAGCAGTTTTCTCCGACAGGGTGGCAATCAGCCCCAGCATTTT. Its translation: CASSFLRQGGNQPQHF.

This clone was detected only a few times. The J gene is TRBJ1-3, the V gene TRBV25-1; 7 nucleotides align to TRBD1. Trimming cost V 5 bases and J 2 bases; bases outside gene matches: 0. Germline loops: CDR1 MGHDK, CDR2 SYGVNS. The CDR3 length is 13 residues. CDR3: CASSRGPGNTIYF. For the CDR3, the DNA is TGTGCCAGCAGTAGGGGGCCTGGAAACACCATATATTTT.

The chain couples TRBV10-1 to TRBJ2-7, with D unclear. The CDR3 loop spans 14 amino acids. Trimming took off 3 bases at V and 0 bases at J, with 9 bases between the two ends. Germline CDR1 and CDR2: WNHNN and SYGVQD (reference sequence). CDR3 loop: CASSESLDSYEQYF. CDR3 coding DNA: TGCGCCAGCAGTGAAAGTCTAGACTCCTACGAGCAGTACTTC.

This chain connects TRBV5-8 to TRBJ1-4; D is possibly TRBD1 (5 bases). V shed 1 base and J shed 4 bases, with 8 bases lying between them. The CDR3 sequence is 14 residues long. The germline V gene encodes CDR1 SGHTS and CDR2 YDEGEE. CDR3 amino acids: CASSLTQGNEKLFF. The CDR3 DNA follows: TGTGCCAGCAGCTTGACCCAGGGTAATGAAAAACTGTTTTTT.

V gene TRBV20-1 combines with J gene TRBJ2-5; 7 positions match TRBD2. The V segment lost 3 bases and the J segment 4 bases; nucleotides outside the gene matches: 8. Germline V gene lookup returns CDR1 DFQATT and CDR2 SNEGSKA (reference sequence). The length of the CDR3 is 14 residues. CDR3 protein: CSASRGPGGETQYF. The CDR3 bases are TGCAGTGCTAGTCGTGGGCCGGGGGGAGAGACCCAGTACTTC.

The rearrangement uses TRBV27 and TRBJ2-1, with TRBD2 matching 12 bases. This CDR3 region has 15 residues. J gave up 3 bases and V 7 bases, and 4 bases lay outside the gene matches. The germline gives CDR1 MNHEY, CDR2 SMNVEV (reference sequence). CDR3 in amino acids: CASTTSGGFYNEQFF. Here the CDR3 DNA reads TGTGCCAGCACCACTAGCGGGGGGTTCTACAATGAGCAGTTCTTC.

This sequence joins TRBV15 and TRBJ1-1; possible D gene TRBD1, 5 bases. The CDR3 loop spans 14 amino acids. Germline CDR1 is LNHNV and CDR2 is YYDKDF (reference sequence). V shed 5 bases and J shed 1 base, with 11 bases lying between them. CDR3 in amino acids: CATSAGLTNTEAFF. The CDR3 coding sequence is TGTGCCACCAGCGCGGGACTTACGAACACTGAAGCTTTCTTT.

The V gene is TRBV30, the J gene TRBJ1-5, with D possibly matching TRBD1 (6 bases). The germline V gene has CDR1 GTSNPN and CDR2 SVGIG (reference sequence). This CDR3 is 13 amino acids long. Trimming cost V 5 bases and J 0 bases, with 8 bases left between them. The CDR3 region has the DNA TGTGCCTGGTCACAGGGTAGCAATCAGCCCCAGCATTTT. It is translated as CAWSQGSNQPQHF.

The chain is built from TRBV5-4 and TRBJ2-3, with 11 bases matching TRBD2. This CDR3 region has 18 residues. V was clipped by 2 bases and J by 0 bases; unmatched bases: 8. The germline V gene has CDR1 SGHNT and CDR2 YYREEE (reference sequence). CDR3 coding DNA: TGTGCCAGCAGCTTCCACGATCGACTAGCGGGAAGCACAGATACGCAGTATTTT. The encoded protein is CASSFHDRLAGSTDTQYF.

This sequence joins TRBV4-2 and TRBJ1-6; possibly TRBD1 for D (6 bases). This CDR3 has 14 amino acids. Deletions cut 2 bases from V and 7 bases from J, with 9 bases between. The germline CDR1 and CDR2 sequences are LGHNA and YNFKEQ. DNA for the CDR3: TGTGCCAGCAGCCAACCCACAGGGAATTCACCCCTCCACTTT. Translating gives CASSQPTGNSPLHF.

V usage is TRBV7-9 and J usage is TRBJ2-7; possibly TRBD2 for D (5 bases). The CDR3 length is 14 residues. Trimming pared 5 bases from V and 3 bases from J, leaving 14 bases between. Germline V lookup: CDR1 SEHNR, CDR2 FQNEAQ (reference sequence). As DNA, the CDR3 is TGTGCCAGCAGCCACCGGGAAGCGGACTACGAGCAGTACTTC. It translates to CASSHREADYEQYF.

The genes are TRBV10-2 and TRBJ1-2; D unclear. This CDR3 region has 12 residues. Trimming left V 6 bases short and J 4 bases short, with 9 bases between. The germline V gene encodes CDR1 WSHSY and CDR2 SAAADI. The CDR3 DNA reads as TGCGCCAGCAGCCAGGACTTCTATGGCTACACCTTC. It codes for CASSQDFYGYTF.

The chain recombines TRBV7-9 with TRBJ1-4, with 7 bases that match TRBD1. Trimming cost V 4 bases and J 2 bases; bases outside gene matches: 4. Germline lookup yields CDR1 SEHNR and CDR2 FQNEAQ (reference sequence). The CDR3 totals 15 residues. CDR3 sequence reads: CASSSQQGTNEKLFF. CDR3 DNA: TGTGCCAGCAGCTCCCAACAGGGGACTAATGAAAAACTGTTTTTT.

This clone was counted only a few times. This chain uses TRBV10-2 with TRBJ2-2, with 9 nucleotides matching TRBD2. The germline gives CDR1 WSHSY, CDR2 SAAADI. The CDR3 covers 14 residues. J lost 2 bases, V lost 10 bases, and 5 bases had no gene match. For the CDR3, the DNA is TGCGCCATCAGACTAGCGGCTAACACCGGGGAGCTGTTTTTT. Protein product: CAIRLAANTGELFF.

The chain combines TRBV6-1 with TRBJ1-6; 10 bases are a match to TRBD1. V dropped 1 base and J dropped 9; count of bases not matched to a gene: 6. In germline, CDR1 is MNHNS, CDR2 SASEGT. This CDR3 contains 16 residues. The CDR3 spells CASSEGTGGIGSPLHF. The CDR3 DNA reads TGTGCCAGCAGTGAAGGGACAGGGGGAATCGGTTCACCCCTCCACTTT.

This chain connects TRBV2 to TRBJ2-7; 8 positions agree with TRBD1. Germline lookup yields CDR1 SNHLY and CDR2 FYNNEI. This CDR3 comprises 14 residues. J lost 6 bases, V lost 10 bases, and 14 bases had no gene match. CDR3 region: CATSWETGDLEQYF. CDR3 nucleotide sequence: TGTGCCACCAGCTGGGAGACAGGGGACCTCGAGCAGTACTTC.

The V gene is TRBV23-1, the J gene TRBJ2-3; maybe TRBD1 (6 bases). TRBV23-1 has ORF status, its function being uncertain. The CDR3 contains 18 residues. V dropped 0 bases and J dropped 2 bases, with 18 bases sitting between them. CDR3 in DNA: TGCGCCAGCAGTCAATCATTAGTGCTAGGGGGTTTCACAGATACGCAGTATTTT. Translating gives CASSQSLVLGGFTDTQYF.

Only a few counts were recorded for this clone. This sequence joins TRBV29-1 and TRBJ1-2, with TRBD1 identical over 8 bases. CDR1 is SQVTM, CDR2 ANQGSEA, per germline. V lost 4 bases to trimming and J lost 2 bases; unmatched junction nucleotides: 3. The CDR3 runs 13 residues. This chain's CDR3 is CSVGTGSNYGYTF. The CDR3 DNA is TGCAGCGTTGGGACAGGGTCCAACTATGGCTACACCTTC.

CDR3 DNA: TGTGCCAGCAGCCTCTTGAGGGCTGAGCAGTTCTTC. Protein product: CASSLLRAEQFF. This rearrangement joins TRBV13 to TRBJ2-1; tentative D call: TRBD2 (5 bases). The CDR3 is made up of 12 amino acids. Germline-derived CDR1 and CDR2 are PRHDT and FYEKMQ (reference sequence). V was shortened by 5 bases and J by 9 bases, with 11 bases between the two germline ends.

This clone was counted once. J is TRBJ2-3 and V is TRBV7-8, with D unresolved. V was pared by 5 bases and J by 5 bases, with 14 bases between. CDR3 size: 14 residues. CDR1 SGHVS and CDR2 FQNEAQ come from the germline V gene. This chain's CDR3 is CASSRRQSRDTQYF. CDR3 sequence (DNA): TGTGCCAGCAGCAGGCGGCAGTCTAGAGATACGCAGTATTTT.